The TCR beta chain described here comes from a study of T cell repertoires in cytomegalovirus infection. This clonotype was counted ten times or more. Its cognate antigen is unknown. Regarding the study as a whole: CMV-specific TCR beta clonotypes restricted by HLA-C were the ones dominating the ex vivo response. Totalled public TCR beta family frequency picked out people who carried CMV plus the relevant HLA.

TCRdb reanalysed the reads using MiXCR and keeps one entry per CDR3 protein. The table has about 740,000 distinct CDR3 sequences, 35% seen once. This sequence originates from a human donor in good health (CMV status not recorded). Some clones in this sample may be carry-over from other donors' samples. What was sequenced was PBMCs.

CDR3 sequence: CASSFQGGGQPQHF. Here the CDR3 DNA reads TGTGCCAGCAGTTTCCAGGGGGGGGGTCAGCCCCAGCATTTT. The chain combines TRBV27 with TRBJ1-5, with 7 bases aligning to TRBD1. CDR3 length equals 14 residues. Germline-derived CDR1 and CDR2 are MNHEY and SMNVEV (reference sequence). Trimming took 3 bases from V and 6 from J; bases not matched to a gene: 5.